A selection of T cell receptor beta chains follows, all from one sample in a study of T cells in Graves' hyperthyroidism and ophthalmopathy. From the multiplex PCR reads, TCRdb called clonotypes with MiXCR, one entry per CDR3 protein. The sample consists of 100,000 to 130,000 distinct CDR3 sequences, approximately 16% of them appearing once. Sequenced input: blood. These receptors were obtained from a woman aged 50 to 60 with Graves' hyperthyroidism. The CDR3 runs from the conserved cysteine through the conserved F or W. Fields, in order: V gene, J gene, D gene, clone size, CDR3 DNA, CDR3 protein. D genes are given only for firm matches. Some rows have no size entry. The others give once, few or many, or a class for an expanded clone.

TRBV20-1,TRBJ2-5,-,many,TGCAGTGCTCTCCGTCTGCAGGGACTGGACCAAGAGACCCAGTACTTC,CSALRLQGLDQETQYF
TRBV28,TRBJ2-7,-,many,TGTGCCAGCAGTTTGCTAGCTTACTCCTACGAGCAGTACTTC,CASSLLAYSYEQYF
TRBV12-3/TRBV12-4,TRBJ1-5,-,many,TGTGCCAGCACCGGACAGCTCAATCAGCCCCAGCATTTT,CASTGQLNQPQHF
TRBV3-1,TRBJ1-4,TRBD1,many,TGTGCCAGCAGCCAGGGGACAGGGGGGTACAGTGAAAAACTGTTTTTT,CASSQGTGGYSEKLFF
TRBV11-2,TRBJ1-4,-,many,TGTGCCAGCAGCAGGGTAGGAGCAAATGAAAAACTGTTTTTT,CASSRVGANEKLFF
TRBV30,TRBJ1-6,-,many,TGTGCCTGGAGCAGGGTCGGGGGGAATTCACCCCTCCACTTT,CAWSRVGGNSPLHF
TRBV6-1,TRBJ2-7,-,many,TGTGCCAGCAGGCGCGACTACGAGCAGTACTTC,CASRRDYEQYF
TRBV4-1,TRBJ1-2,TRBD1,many,TGCGCCAGCAGCCAAGCCGGGACAGACTATGGCTACACCTTC,CASSQAGTDYGYTF
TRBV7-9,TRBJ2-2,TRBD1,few,TGTGCCAGCAGGACAGGGGTGAACACCGGGGAGCTGTTTTTT,CASRTGVNTGELFF
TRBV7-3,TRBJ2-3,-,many,TGTGCCAGCAGCTCGCTGGGGGGAGTGATAGATACGCAGTATTTT,CASSSLGGVIDTQYF
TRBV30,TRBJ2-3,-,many,TGTGCCTGGAGTGTACGCCTTTCAGATACGCAGTATTTT,CAWSVRLSDTQYF
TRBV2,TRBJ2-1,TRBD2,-,TGTGCCAGCAGTGAGGGATCGGGACTAGCGGTCAATGAGCAGTTCTTC,CASSEGSGLAVNEQFF
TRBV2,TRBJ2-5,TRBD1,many,TGTGCCAGCAGTGACCTTGACAGGGGGCAGGAGACCCAGTACTTC,CASSDLDRGQETQYF
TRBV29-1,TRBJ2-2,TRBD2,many,TGCAGCGTTCCCCGGGAGGTAACCGGGGAGCTGTTTTTT,CSVPREVTGELFF
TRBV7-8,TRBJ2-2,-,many,TGTGCCAGCAGCCCCCGGGGGGCCTACCCCGGGGAGCTGTTTTTT,CASSPRGAYPGELFF
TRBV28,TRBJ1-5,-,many,TGTGCCAGCAGTTTAGGGGGCGCCAATCAGCCCCAGCATTTT,CASSLGGANQPQHF
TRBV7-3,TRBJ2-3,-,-,TGTGCCAGCAGCTCAAAGGGAGGCGGGACAGATACGCAGTATTTT,CASSSKGGGTDTQYF
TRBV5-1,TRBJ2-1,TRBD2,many,TGCGCCAGCAGCGTCAGCGGGAGTTACAATGAGCAGTTCTTC,CASSVSGSYNEQFF
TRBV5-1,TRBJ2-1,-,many,TGCGCCAGCAGCTCTACCCCCGGGGGGCTCGATGAGCAGTTCTTC,CASSSTPGGLDEQFF
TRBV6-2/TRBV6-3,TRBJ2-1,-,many,TGTGCCAGCAACGGAGGGCATTCATCCAACAATGAGCAGTTCTTC,CASNGGHSSNNEQFF
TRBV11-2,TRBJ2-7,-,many,TGTGCCAGCAGTTTGACCTACGAGCAGTACTTC,CASSLTYEQYF
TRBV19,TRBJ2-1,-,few,TGTGCCAGTAGTATAGACGACGGAAGGAATGAGCAGTTCTTC,CASSIDDGRNEQFF